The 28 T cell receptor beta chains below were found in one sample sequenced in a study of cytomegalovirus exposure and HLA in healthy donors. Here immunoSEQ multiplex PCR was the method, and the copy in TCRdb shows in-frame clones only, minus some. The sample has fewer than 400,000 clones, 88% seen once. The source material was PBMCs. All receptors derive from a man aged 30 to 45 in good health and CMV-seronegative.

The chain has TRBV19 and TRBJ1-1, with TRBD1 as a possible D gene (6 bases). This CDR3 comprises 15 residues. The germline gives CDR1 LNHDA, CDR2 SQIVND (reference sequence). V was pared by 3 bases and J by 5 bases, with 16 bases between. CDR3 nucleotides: TGTGCCAGTAGTATTTTAGGGTCAGGACAGACTGAAGCTTTCTTT. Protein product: CASSILGSGQTEAFF.

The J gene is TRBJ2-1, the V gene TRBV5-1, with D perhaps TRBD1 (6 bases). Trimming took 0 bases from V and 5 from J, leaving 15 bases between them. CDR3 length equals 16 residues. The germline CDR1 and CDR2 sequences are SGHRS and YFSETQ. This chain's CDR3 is CASSLDRVGAHNEQFF. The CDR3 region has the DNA TGCGCCAGCAGCTTGGACAGGGTGGGGGCCCACAATGAGCAGTTCTTC. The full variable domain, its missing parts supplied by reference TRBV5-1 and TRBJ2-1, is KAGVTQTPRYLIKTRGQQVTLSCSPISGHRSVSWYQQTPGQGLQFLFEYFSETQRNKGNFPGRFSGRQFSNSRSEMNVSTLELGDSALYLCASSLDRVGAHNEQFFGPGTRLTVL.

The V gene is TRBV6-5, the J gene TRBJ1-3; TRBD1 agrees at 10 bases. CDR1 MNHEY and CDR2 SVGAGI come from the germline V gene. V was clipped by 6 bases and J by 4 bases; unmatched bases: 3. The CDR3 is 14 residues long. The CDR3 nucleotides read TGTGCCAGCAGCCTGACAGGGGGCGGAAACACCATATATTTT. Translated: CASSLTGGGNTIYF.

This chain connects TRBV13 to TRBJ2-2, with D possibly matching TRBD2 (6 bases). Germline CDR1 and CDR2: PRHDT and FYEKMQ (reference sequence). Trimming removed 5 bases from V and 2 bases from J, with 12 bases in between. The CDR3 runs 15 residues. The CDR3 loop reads CASSPGTQNTGELFF. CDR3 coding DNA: TGTGCCAGCAGCCCCGGGACTCAAAACACCGGGGAGCTGTTTTTT.

The CDR3 nucleotides read TGTGCCAGCAGCTTAGGCCGGGGGGACAACTATGGCTACACCTTC. This translates into CASSLGRGDNYGYTF. The chain is built from TRBV13 and TRBJ1-2, with a weak D call TRBD1 (5 bases). The CDR3 has 15 amino acids. Germline lookup yields CDR1 PRHDT and CDR2 FYEKMQ (reference sequence). The ends were cut back, 0 bases at V and 2 bases at J, with 10 bases in the middle.

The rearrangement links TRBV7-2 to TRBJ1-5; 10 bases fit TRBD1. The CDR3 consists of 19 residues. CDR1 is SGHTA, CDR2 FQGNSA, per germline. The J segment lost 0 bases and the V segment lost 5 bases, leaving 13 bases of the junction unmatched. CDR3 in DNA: TGTGCCAGCAGCCCATTCAGGGGACAGGGGTTCAGTAGCAATCAGCCCCAGCATTTT. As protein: CASSPFRGQGFSSNQPQHF.

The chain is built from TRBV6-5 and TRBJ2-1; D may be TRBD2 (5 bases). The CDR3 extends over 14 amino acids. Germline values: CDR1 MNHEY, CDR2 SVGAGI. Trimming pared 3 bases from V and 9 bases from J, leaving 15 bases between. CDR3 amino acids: CASSYMGEGGEQFF. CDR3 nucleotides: TGTGCCAGCAGTTATATGGGTGAGGGTGGTGAGCAGTTCTTC.

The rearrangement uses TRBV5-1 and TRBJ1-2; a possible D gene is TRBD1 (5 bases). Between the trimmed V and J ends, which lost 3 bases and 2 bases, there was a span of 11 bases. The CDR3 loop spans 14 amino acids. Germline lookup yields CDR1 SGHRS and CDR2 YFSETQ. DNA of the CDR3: TGCGCCAGCAGCTCCCAGGGACTCAACTATGGCTACACCTTC. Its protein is CASSSQGLNYGYTF.

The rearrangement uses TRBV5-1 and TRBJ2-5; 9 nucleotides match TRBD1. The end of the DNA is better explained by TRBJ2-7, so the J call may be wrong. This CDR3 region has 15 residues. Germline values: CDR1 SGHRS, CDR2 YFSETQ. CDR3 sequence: CASSPNPTGGYEQYF. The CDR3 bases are TGCGCCAGCAGCCCGAACCCGACAGGGGGCTACGAGCAGTACTTC.

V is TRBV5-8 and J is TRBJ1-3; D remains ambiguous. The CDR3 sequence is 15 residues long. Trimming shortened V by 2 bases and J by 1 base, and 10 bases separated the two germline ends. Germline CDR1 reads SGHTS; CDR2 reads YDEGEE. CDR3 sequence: CASSLRDGSGNTIYF. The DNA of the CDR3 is TGTGCCAGCAGCTTACGGGATGGGTCTGGAAACACCATATATTTT.

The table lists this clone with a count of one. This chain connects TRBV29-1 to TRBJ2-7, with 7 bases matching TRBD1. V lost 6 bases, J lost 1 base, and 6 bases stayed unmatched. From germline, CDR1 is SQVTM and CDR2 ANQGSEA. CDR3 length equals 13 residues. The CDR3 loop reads CSVRAGGSYEQYF. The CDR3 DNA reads TGCAGCGTCCGGGCAGGGGGATCCTACGAGCAGTACTTC.

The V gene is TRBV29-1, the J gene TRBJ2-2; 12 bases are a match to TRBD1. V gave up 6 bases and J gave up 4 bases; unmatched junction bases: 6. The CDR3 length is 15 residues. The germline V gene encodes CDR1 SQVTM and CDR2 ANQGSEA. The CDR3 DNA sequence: TGCAGCGTCGCCCGGGACAGGGGGCCCACCGGGGAGCTGTTTTTT. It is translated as CSVARDRGPTGELFF.

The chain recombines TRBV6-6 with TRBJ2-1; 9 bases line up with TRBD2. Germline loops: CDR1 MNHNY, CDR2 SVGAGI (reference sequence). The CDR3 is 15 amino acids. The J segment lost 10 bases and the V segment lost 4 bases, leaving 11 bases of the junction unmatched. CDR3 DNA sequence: TGTGCCAGCAGTTTACGGCTAGCGGGGATCGAGGAGCAGTTCTTC. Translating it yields CASSLRLAGIEEQFF.

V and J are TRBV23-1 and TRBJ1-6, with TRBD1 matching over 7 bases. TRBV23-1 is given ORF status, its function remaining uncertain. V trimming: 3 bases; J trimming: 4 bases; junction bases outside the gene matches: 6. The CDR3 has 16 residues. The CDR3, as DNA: TGCGCCAGCAGTCAGGGTACGGGACAGTATAATTCACCCCTCCACTTT. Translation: CASSQGTGQYNSPLHF.

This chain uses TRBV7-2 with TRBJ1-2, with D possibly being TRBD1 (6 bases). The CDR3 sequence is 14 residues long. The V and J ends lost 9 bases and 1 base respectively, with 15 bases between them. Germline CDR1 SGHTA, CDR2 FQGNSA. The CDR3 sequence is CASIKIGGNYGYTF. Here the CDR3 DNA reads TGTGCCAGTATCAAAATAGGGGGTAACTATGGCTACACCTTC.

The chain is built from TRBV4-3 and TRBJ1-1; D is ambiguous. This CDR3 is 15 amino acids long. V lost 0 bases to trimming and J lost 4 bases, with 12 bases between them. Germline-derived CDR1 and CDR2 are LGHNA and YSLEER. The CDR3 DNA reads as TGCGCCAGCAGCCAAGATCCGTTTGGAGGCACTGAAGCTTTCTTT. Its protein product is CASSQDPFGGTEAFF.

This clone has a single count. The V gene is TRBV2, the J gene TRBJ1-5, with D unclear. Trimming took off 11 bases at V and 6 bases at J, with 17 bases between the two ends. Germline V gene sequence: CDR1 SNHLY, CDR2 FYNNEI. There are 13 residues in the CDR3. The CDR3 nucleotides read TGTGCCGCGGCCGGTGACGATTTTCAGCCCCAGCATTTT. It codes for CAAAGDDFQPQHF.

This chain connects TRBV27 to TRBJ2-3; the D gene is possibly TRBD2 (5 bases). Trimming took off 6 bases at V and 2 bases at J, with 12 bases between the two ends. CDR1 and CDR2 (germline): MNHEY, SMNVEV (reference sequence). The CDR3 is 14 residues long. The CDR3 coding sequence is TGTGCCAGCAGGAGACGGGGATCCACAGATACGCAGTATTTT. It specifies CASRRRGSTDTQYF.

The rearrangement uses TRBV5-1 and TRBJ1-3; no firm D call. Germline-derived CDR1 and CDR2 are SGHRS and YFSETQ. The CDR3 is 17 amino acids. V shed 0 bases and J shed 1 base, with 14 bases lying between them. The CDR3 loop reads CASSLDPGVYSGNTIYF. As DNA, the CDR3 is TGCGCCAGCAGCTTGGATCCGGGAGTATATTCTGGAAACACCATATATTTT.

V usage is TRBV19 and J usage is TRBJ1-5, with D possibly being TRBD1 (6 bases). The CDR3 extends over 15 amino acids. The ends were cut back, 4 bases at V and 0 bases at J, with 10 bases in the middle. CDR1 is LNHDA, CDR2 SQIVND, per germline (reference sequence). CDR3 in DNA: TGTGCCAGTAGTACATACAGGGATAGCAATCAGCCCCAGCATTTT. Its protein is CASSTYRDSNQPQHF.

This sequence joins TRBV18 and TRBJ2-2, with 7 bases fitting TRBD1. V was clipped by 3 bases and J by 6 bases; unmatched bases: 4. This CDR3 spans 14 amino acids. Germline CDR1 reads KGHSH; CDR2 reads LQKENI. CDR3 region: CASSPTTGPGELFF. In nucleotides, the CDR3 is TGTGCCAGCTCACCTACGACAGGGCCCGGGGAGCTGTTTTTT.

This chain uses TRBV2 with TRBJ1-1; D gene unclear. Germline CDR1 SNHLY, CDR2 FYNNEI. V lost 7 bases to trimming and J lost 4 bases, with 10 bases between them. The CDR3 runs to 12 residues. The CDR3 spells CASNAGSTEAFF. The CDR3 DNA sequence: TGTGCCAGCAATGCGGGGTCCACTGAAGCTTTCTTT.

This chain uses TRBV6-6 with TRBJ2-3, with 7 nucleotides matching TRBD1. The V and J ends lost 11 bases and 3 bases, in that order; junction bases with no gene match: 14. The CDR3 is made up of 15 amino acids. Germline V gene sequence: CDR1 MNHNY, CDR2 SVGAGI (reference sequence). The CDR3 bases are TGTGCCGGACAAACAGGGGTGGGTTCGACAGATACGCAGTATTTT. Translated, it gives CAGQTGVGSTDTQYF.

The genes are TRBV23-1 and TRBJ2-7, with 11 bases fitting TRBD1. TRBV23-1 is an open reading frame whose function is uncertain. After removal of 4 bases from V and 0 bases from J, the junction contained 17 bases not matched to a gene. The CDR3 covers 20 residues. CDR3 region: CASSRVPGGQGDRSSYEQYF. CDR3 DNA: TGCGCCAGCAGTCGGGTTCCTGGGGGACAGGGGGACAGGAGCTCCTACGAGCAGTACTTC.

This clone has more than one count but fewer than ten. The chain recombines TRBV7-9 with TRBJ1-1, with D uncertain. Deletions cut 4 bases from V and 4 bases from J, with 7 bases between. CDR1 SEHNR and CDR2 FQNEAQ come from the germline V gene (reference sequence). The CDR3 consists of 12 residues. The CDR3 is CASSSPGTEAFF. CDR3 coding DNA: TGTGCCAGCAGCTCACCGGGCACTGAAGCTTTCTTT.

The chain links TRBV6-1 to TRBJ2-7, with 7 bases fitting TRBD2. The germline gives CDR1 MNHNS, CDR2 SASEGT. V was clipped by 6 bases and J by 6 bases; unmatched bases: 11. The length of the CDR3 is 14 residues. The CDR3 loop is CASSEMGGGGEQYF. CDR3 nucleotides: TGTGCCAGCAGCGAGATGGGGGGGGGAGGCGAGCAGTACTTC.

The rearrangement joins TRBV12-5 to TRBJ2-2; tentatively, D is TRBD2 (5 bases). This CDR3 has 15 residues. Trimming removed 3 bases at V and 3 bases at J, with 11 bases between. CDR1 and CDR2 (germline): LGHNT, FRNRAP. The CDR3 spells CASGFSDGDTGELFF. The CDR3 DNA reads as TGTGCTAGTGGTTTCTCGGACGGGGACACCGGGGAGCTGTTTTTT.

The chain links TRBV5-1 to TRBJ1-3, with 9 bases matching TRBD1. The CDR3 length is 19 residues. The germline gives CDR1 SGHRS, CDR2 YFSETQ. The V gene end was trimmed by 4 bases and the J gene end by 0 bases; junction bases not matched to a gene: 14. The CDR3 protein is CASSPYRGTGISSGNTIYF. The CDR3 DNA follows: TGCGCCAGCAGCCCGTACCGCGGGACAGGGATTAGCTCTGGAAACACCATATATTTT.